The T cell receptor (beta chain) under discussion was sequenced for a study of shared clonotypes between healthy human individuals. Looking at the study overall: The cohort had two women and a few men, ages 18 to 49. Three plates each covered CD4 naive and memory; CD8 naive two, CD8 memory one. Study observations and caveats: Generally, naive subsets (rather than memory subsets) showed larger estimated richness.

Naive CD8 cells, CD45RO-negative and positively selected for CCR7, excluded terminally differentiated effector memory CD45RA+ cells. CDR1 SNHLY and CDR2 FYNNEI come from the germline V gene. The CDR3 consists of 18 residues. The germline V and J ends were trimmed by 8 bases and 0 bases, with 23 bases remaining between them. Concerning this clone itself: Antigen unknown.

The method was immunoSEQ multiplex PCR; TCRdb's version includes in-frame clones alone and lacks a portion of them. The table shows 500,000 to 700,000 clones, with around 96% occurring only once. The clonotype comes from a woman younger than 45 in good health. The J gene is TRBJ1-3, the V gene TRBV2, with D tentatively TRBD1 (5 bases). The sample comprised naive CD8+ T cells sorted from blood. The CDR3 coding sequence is TGTGCCAGCGAAGACCTAGATTACGGGACGAGCTCTGGAAACACCATATATTTT. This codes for CASEDLDYGTSSGNTIYF.